A selection of T cell receptor beta chains follows, all from one sample in a study of T cell responses to AZD1222 COVID-19 vaccine. The data were produced by immunoSEQ multiplex PCR, yet TCRdb's version contains in-frame clones alone and is incomplete. Among approximately 150,000 clones listed, around 90% were seen once. Source: peripheral blood, taken 28 days after the second AZD1222 dose. Receptors were obtained from an adult who received the AZD1222 COVID-19 vaccine. Each CDR3 is given with its conserved first and last residue. The D gene is left open where the match is weak. Some rows have no size entry. The others give once, few or many, or a class for an expanded clone.

clone_size: NA; v_call: TRBV5-1; cdr3_length: 12; j_call: TRBJ2-7; d_call: NA; cdr3_aa: CASSLAGTVPCF; cdr3_nt: TGCGCCAGCAGCTTGGCCGGGACGGTCCCCTGCTTC
clone_size: NA; v_call: TRBV23-1; cdr3_length: 15; j_call: TRBJ1-1; d_call: NA; cdr3_aa: CASSQSRQGRTEAFF; cdr3_nt: TGCGCCAGCAGTCAATCGCGGCAGGGTAGGACTGAAGCTTTCTTT
clone_size: once; v_call: TRBV7-2; cdr3_length: 15; j_call: TRBJ2-7; d_call: NA; cdr3_aa: CASSLDYRGTYEQYF; cdr3_nt: TGTGCCAGCAGCTTAGATTACCGGGGAACCTACGAGCAGTACTTC
clone_size: NA; v_call: TRBV7-2; cdr3_length: 16; j_call: TRBJ2-5; d_call: NA; cdr3_aa: CASSLEPGNLQETQYF; cdr3_nt: TGTGCCAGCAGCTTAGAGCCAGGCAATCTTCAAGAGACCCAGTACTTC
clone_size: once; v_call: TRBV5-1; cdr3_length: 14; j_call: TRBJ2-3; d_call: NA; cdr3_aa: CASREQGATDTQYF; cdr3_nt: TGCGCCAGCAGGGAGCAGGGAGCGACAGATACGCAGTATTTT
clone_size: NA; v_call: TRBV10-2; cdr3_length: 15; j_call: TRBJ1-6; d_call: TRBD1; cdr3_aa: CASSDKRQGRSPLHF; cdr3_nt: TGCGCCAGCAGTGACAAGAGACAGGGGCGCTCACCCCTCCACTTT
clone_size: once; v_call: TRBV5-4; cdr3_length: 11; j_call: TRBJ1-1; d_call: NA; cdr3_aa: CASSTNTEAFF; cdr3_nt: TGTGCCAGCAGCACGAACACTGAAGCTTTCTTT
clone_size: NA; v_call: TRBV3-1/TRBV3-2; cdr3_length: 14; j_call: TRBJ2-1; d_call: TRBD2; cdr3_aa: CASSRGGGPNEQFF; cdr3_nt: TGTGCCAGCAGCCGGGGCGGGGGTCCGAATGAGCAGTTCTTC
clone_size: NA; v_call: TRBV30; cdr3_length: 10; j_call: TRBJ1-5; d_call: NA; cdr3_aa: CAWTRGPQHF; cdr3_nt: TGTGCCTGGACCCGAGGGCCCCAGCATTTT
clone_size: NA; v_call: TRBV29-1; cdr3_length: 12; j_call: TRBJ2-2; d_call: NA; cdr3_aa: CSVVLDTGELFF; cdr3_nt: TGCAGCGTTGTACTGGACACCGGGGAGCTGTTTTTT
clone_size: NA; v_call: TRBV6-5; cdr3_length: 14; j_call: TRBJ2-5; d_call: NA; cdr3_aa: CASSYVRGRETQYF; cdr3_nt: TGTGCCAGCAGTTACGTCAGGGGTCGTGAGACCCAGTACTTC
clone_size: NA; v_call: TRBV18; cdr3_length: 15; j_call: TRBJ2-1; d_call: TRBD1; cdr3_aa: CASSPSGGSYNEQFF; cdr3_nt: TGTGCCAGCTCACCCTCAGGGGGCTCCTACAATGAGCAGTTCTTC
clone_size: NA; v_call: TRBV5-6; cdr3_length: 14; j_call: TRBJ2-5; d_call: TRBD2; cdr3_aa: CASSRLAGEETQYF; cdr3_nt: TGTGCCAGCAGCCGACTAGCGGGGGAGGAGACCCAGTACTTC
clone_size: NA; v_call: TRBV20-1; cdr3_length: 15; j_call: TRBJ2-2; d_call: TRBD2; cdr3_aa: CSASSAGGNTGELFF; cdr3_nt: TGCAGTGCTAGTTCAGCGGGGGGTAACACCGGGGAGCTGTTTTTT
clone_size: NA; v_call: TRBV4-2; cdr3_length: 15; j_call: TRBJ1-6; d_call: NA; cdr3_aa: CASSQDWTGNSPLHF; cdr3_nt: TGTGCCAGCAGCCAAGATTGGACTGGCAATTCACCCCTCCACTTT
clone_size: NA; v_call: TRBV2; cdr3_length: 14; j_call: TRBJ1-6; d_call: TRBD1; cdr3_aa: CATGTGGWNSPLHF; cdr3_nt: TGTGCCACCGGGACAGGGGGTTGGAATTCACCCCTCCACTTT
clone_size: NA; v_call: TRBV18; cdr3_length: 13; j_call: TRBJ2-7; d_call: NA; cdr3_aa: CASSIFGSYEQYF; cdr3_nt: TGTGCCAGCTCAATTTTCGGATCCTACGAGCAGTACTTC
clone_size: NA; v_call: TRBV20-1; cdr3_length: 11; j_call: TRBJ1-1; d_call: NA; cdr3_aa: CSARDQARAFF; cdr3_nt: TGCAGTGCTAGAGATCAGGCCCGGGCTTTCTTT
clone_size: NA; v_call: TRBV12-5; cdr3_length: 15; j_call: TRBJ2-1; d_call: TRBD2; cdr3_aa: CANPGRGGLGGEQFF; cdr3_nt: TGTGCCAACCCCGGTCGCGGGGGACTTGGGGGTGAGCAGTTCTTC
clone_size: NA; v_call: TRBV3-1/TRBV3-2; cdr3_length: 14; j_call: TRBJ2-5; d_call: NA; cdr3_aa: CASSHLGVHETQYF; cdr3_nt: TGTGCCAGCAGCCACCTAGGTGTGCACGAGACCCAGTACTTC
clone_size: NA; v_call: TRBV19; cdr3_length: 18; j_call: TRBJ2-1; d_call: TRBD2; cdr3_aa: CASSILLAGGRIYNEQFF; cdr3_nt: TGTGCCAGTAGTATCTTACTAGCGGGGGGCCGGATATACAATGAGCAGTTCTTC
clone_size: NA; v_call: TRBV5-8; cdr3_length: 15; j_call: TRBJ2-1; d_call: NA; cdr3_aa: CASSLSWGRDNEQFF; cdr3_nt: TGTGCCAGCAGCTTGTCATGGGGCAGGGACAATGAGCAGTTCTTC
clone_size: NA; v_call: TRBV5-6; cdr3_length: 15; j_call: TRBJ2-7; d_call: TRBD2; cdr3_aa: CASSWSGSELFEQYF; cdr3_nt: TGTGCCAGCAGCTGGAGCGGGAGTGAACTCTTTGAGCAGTACTTC
clone_size: NA; v_call: TRBV18; cdr3_length: 15; j_call: TRBJ2-5; d_call: NA; cdr3_aa: CASSPSARRQETQYF; cdr3_nt: TGTGCCAGCTCACCTAGCGCACGGAGACAAGAGACCCAGTACTTC
clone_size: NA; v_call: TRBV5-4; cdr3_length: 13; j_call: TRBJ1-4; d_call: NA; cdr3_aa: CASSLAGNEKLFF; cdr3_nt: TGTGCCAGCAGCTTGGCCGGGAATGAAAAACTGTTTTTT
clone_size: NA; v_call: TRBV19; cdr3_length: 14; j_call: TRBJ1-4; d_call: NA; cdr3_aa: CASSNPGIPEKLFF; cdr3_nt: TGTGCCAGTAGTAACCCAGGGATACCGGAAAAACTGTTTTTT
clone_size: NA; v_call: TRBV7-3; cdr3_length: 17; j_call: TRBJ2-2; d_call: NA; cdr3_aa: CASSLRPLQPPSGELFF; cdr3_nt: TGTGCCAGCAGCTTAAGACCCCTTCAACCCCCCAGCGGGGAGCTGTTTTTT
clone_size: NA; v_call: TRBV11-3; cdr3_length: 19; j_call: TRBJ1-5; d_call: TRBD1; cdr3_aa: CASSLVGQGGPKSNQPQHF; cdr3_nt: TGTGCCAGCAGCTTAGTCGGACAGGGAGGCCCCAAAAGCAATCAGCCCCAGCATTTT
clone_size: NA; v_call: TRBV7-2; cdr3_length: 15; j_call: TRBJ1-4; d_call: NA; cdr3_aa: CASSYGAVRGEKLFF; cdr3_nt: TGTGCCAGCAGCTATGGGGCGGTTCGGGGTGAAAAACTGTTTTTT
clone_size: NA; v_call: TRBV4-1; cdr3_length: 12; j_call: TRBJ1-1; d_call: NA; cdr3_aa: CASSQGAGEAFF; cdr3_nt: TGCGCCAGCAGCCAGGGCGCCGGTGAAGCTTTCTTT
clone_size: NA; v_call: TRBV6-4; cdr3_length: 14; j_call: TRBJ1-1; d_call: TRBD1; cdr3_aa: CASGSGGLNTEAFF; cdr3_nt: TGTGCCAGTGGTTCAGGGGGCTTGAACACTGAAGCTTTCTTT
clone_size: NA; v_call: TRBV27; cdr3_length: 16; j_call: TRBJ2-2; d_call: NA; cdr3_aa: CASSLGGGINTGELFF; cdr3_nt: TGTGCCAGCAGTTTAGGAGGGGGCATAAACACCGGGGAGCTGTTTTTT
clone_size: NA; v_call: TRBV5-4; cdr3_length: 15; j_call: TRBJ1-2; d_call: NA; cdr3_aa: CASSLAQRGLYGYTF; cdr3_nt: TGTGCCAGCAGCTTGGCCCAACGGGGCCTCTATGGCTACACCTTC
clone_size: NA; v_call: TRBV6-2/TRBV6-3; cdr3_length: 16; j_call: TRBJ2-3; d_call: NA; cdr3_aa: CASSYGTGLDTDTQYF; cdr3_nt: TGTGCCAGCAGTTACGGAACGGGGCTAGACACAGATACGCAGTATTTT
clone_size: NA; v_call: TRBV9; cdr3_length: 15; j_call: TRBJ2-3; d_call: NA; cdr3_aa: CASSAPRGFTDTQYF; cdr3_nt: TGTGCCAGCAGCGCCCCCCGGGGGTTCACAGATACGCAGTATTTT
clone_size: NA; v_call: TRBV18; cdr3_length: 17; j_call: TRBJ2-7; d_call: NA; cdr3_aa: CASSPKAWRGGGNEQYF; cdr3_nt: TGTGCCAGCTCACCAAAAGCGTGGAGAGGGGGCGGGAACGAGCAGTACTTC
clone_size: NA; v_call: TRBV19; cdr3_length: 14; j_call: TRBJ1-5; d_call: NA; cdr3_aa: CASSIEGYDQPQHF; cdr3_nt: TGTGCCAGTAGTATAGAGGGGTATGATCAGCCCCAGCATTTT
clone_size: NA; v_call: TRBV4-1; cdr3_length: 17; j_call: TRBJ1-4; d_call: TRBD1; cdr3_aa: CASSQAQGAQDNEKLFF; cdr3_nt: TGCGCCAGCAGCCAGGCACAGGGGGCGCAGGATAATGAAAAACTGTTTTTT
clone_size: few; v_call: TRBV19; cdr3_length: 15; j_call: TRBJ2-7; d_call: TRBD1; cdr3_aa: CASRGGTGESDEQYF; cdr3_nt: TGTGCCAGTAGGGGGGGGACAGGGGAGTCGGACGAGCAGTACTTC
clone_size: NA; v_call: TRBV6-5; cdr3_length: 16; j_call: TRBJ2-7; d_call: TRBD2; cdr3_aa: CASSYSFLGGPGEQYF; cdr3_nt: TGTGCCAGCAGTTACTCGTTTTTGGGAGGGCCAGGGGAGCAGTACTTC
clone_size: NA; v_call: TRBV3-1/TRBV3-2; cdr3_length: 14; j_call: TRBJ1-2; d_call: NA; cdr3_aa: CASSQDRGQHGYTF; cdr3_nt: TGTGCCAGCAGCCAAGATAGGGGACAACATGGCTACACCTTC
clone_size: NA; v_call: TRBV6-4; cdr3_length: 15; j_call: TRBJ1-1; d_call: TRBD1; cdr3_aa: CASSVVPDRYTEAFF; cdr3_nt: TGTGCCAGCAGTGTGGTCCCGGACAGGTACACTGAAGCTTTCTTT
clone_size: NA; v_call: TRBV7-3; cdr3_length: 16; j_call: TRBJ2-2; d_call: TRBD1; cdr3_aa: CASSADRDGFTGELFF; cdr3_nt: TGTGCCAGCAGCGCCGACAGGGATGGATTCACCGGGGAGCTGTTTTTT
clone_size: NA; v_call: TRBV11-2; cdr3_length: 15; j_call: TRBJ2-7; d_call: NA; cdr3_aa: CASSLEPLSSYEQYF; cdr3_nt: TGTGCCAGCAGCTTAGAACCGCTGAGCTCCTACGAGCAGTACTTC
clone_size: once; v_call: TRBV7-9; cdr3_length: 13; j_call: TRBJ1-5; d_call: NA; cdr3_aa: CASSLEGGQPQHF; cdr3_nt: TGTGCCAGCAGCTTAGAAGGTGGTCAGCCCCAGCATTTT
clone_size: NA; v_call: TRBV10-3; cdr3_length: 11; j_call: TRBJ2-7; d_call: NA; cdr3_aa: CAISGPYEQYF; cdr3_nt: TGTGCCATCAGTGGCCCCTACGAGCAGTACTTC
clone_size: NA; v_call: TRBV19; cdr3_length: 14; j_call: TRBJ2-2; d_call: TRBD2; cdr3_aa: CASSGRAQNGELFF; cdr3_nt: TGTGCCAGTAGCGGGAGGGCCCAGAACGGGGAGCTGTTTTTT
clone_size: NA; v_call: TRBV5-1; cdr3_length: 14; j_call: TRBJ2-3; d_call: NA; cdr3_aa: CASSSLGGRDTQYF; cdr3_nt: TGCGCCAGCAGCTCTCTAGGAGGCAGAGATACGCAGTATTTT
clone_size: NA; v_call: TRBV10-3; cdr3_length: 14; j_call: TRBJ2-7; d_call: NA; cdr3_aa: CAISGGAGHYEQYF; cdr3_nt: TGTGCCATCAGTGGCGGTGCAGGGCACTACGAGCAGTACTTC
clone_size: NA; v_call: TRBV6-1; cdr3_length: 17; j_call: TRBJ1-5; d_call: NA; cdr3_aa: CASSEPRRELDNQPQHF; cdr3_nt: TGTGCCAGCAGTGAACCTCGCAGAGAATTGGACAATCAGCCCCAGCATTTT
clone_size: NA; v_call: TRBV3-1/TRBV3-2; cdr3_length: 18; j_call: TRBJ2-5; d_call: TRBD2; cdr3_aa: CASSQDWASGGYQETQYF; cdr3_nt: TGTGCCAGCAGCCAAGATTGGGCTAGCGGGGGGTACCAAGAGACCCAGTACTTC
clone_size: few; v_call: TRBV21-1; cdr3_length: 10; j_call: TRBJ2-5; d_call: NA; cdr3_aa: CASSKETQYF; cdr3_nt: TGTGCCAGCAGCAAAGAGACCCAGTACTTC
clone_size: NA; v_call: TRBV7-4; cdr3_length: 15; j_call: TRBJ2-7; d_call: TRBD1; cdr3_aa: CASTDTGELSYEQYF; cdr3_nt: TGTGCCAGCACCGATACAGGGGAACTCTCCTACGAGCAGTACTTC
clone_size: NA; v_call: TRBV5-4; cdr3_length: 15; j_call: TRBJ2-7; d_call: TRBD2; cdr3_aa: CASSPLRGASYEQYF; cdr3_nt: TGTGCCAGCAGCCCTCTGCGGGGGGCTTCCTACGAGCAGTACTTC
clone_size: NA; v_call: TRBV5-1; cdr3_length: 14; j_call: TRBJ1-1; d_call: NA; cdr3_aa: CASSLVTGNTEAFF; cdr3_nt: TGCGCCAGCAGCTTGGTGACGGGGAACACTGAAGCTTTCTTT
clone_size: NA; v_call: TRBV5-6; cdr3_length: 12; j_call: TRBJ2-1; d_call: NA; cdr3_aa: CASSLLPNEQFF; cdr3_nt: TGTGCCAGCAGCTTGTTACCGAATGAGCAGTTCTTC
clone_size: NA; v_call: TRBV11-3; cdr3_length: 17; j_call: TRBJ2-1; d_call: TRBD2; cdr3_aa: CASSPRLAGGNHNEQFF; cdr3_nt: TGTGCCAGCAGCCCGAGACTAGCGGGGGGCAATCACAATGAGCAGTTCTTC